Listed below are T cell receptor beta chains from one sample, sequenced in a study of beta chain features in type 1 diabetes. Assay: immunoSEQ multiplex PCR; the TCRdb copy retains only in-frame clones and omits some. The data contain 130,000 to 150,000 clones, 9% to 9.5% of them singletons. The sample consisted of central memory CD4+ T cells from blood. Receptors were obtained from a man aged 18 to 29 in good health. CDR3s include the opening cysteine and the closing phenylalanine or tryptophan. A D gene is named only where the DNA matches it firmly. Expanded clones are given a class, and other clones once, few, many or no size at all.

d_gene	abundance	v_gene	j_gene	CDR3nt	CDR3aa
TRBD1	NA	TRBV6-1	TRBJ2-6	TGTGCCAGCGGACAGGGATCTGGGGCCAACGTCCTGACTTTC	CASGQGSGANVLTF
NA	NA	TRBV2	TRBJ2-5	TGTGCCAGCAGTTCACTCGCTGGGGACGGGGGCCAAGAGACCCAGTACTTC	CASSSLAGDGGQETQYF
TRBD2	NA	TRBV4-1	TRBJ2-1	TGCGCCAGCCGGGAGGTAGCGGGGGCGTACAATGAGCAGTTCTTC	CASREVAGAYNEQFF
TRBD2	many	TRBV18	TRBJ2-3	TGTGCCAGCTCAGTGACTAGCGGGGCAGATACGCAGTATTTT	CASSVTSGADTQYF
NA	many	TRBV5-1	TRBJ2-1	TGCGCCAGCAGCTGGGGGGTGTGGAATGAGCAGTTCTTC	CASSWGVWNEQFF
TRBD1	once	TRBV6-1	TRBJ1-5	TGTGCCAGCAGTCGGACAGGTTTGAGCAATCAGCCCCAGCATTTT	CASSRTGLSNQPQHF
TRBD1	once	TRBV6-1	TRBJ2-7	TGTGCCAGCAGTGATAGGCGGGACAGGGCGAGGGACGAGCAGTACTTC	CASSDRRDRARDEQYF
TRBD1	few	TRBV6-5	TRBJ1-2	TGTGCCAGCAGACCCGGGACAGGGGGCAGCTATGGCTACACCTTC	CASRPGTGGSYGYTF
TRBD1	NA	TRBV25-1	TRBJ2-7	TGTGCCAGCAGCTCAGACAGGGGGCTCTCTGAGCAGTACTTC	CASSSDRGLSEQYF
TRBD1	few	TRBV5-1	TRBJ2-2	TGCGCCAGCACTGGGACAGGGCAGTCCGGGGAGCTGTTTTTT	CASTGTGQSGELFF
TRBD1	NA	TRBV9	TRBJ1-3	TGTGCCAGCAGCGTAGCTACAGGGGCTGGAAACACCATATATTTT	CASSVATGAGNTIYF
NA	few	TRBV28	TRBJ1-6	TGTGCCAGCAGTTATCGGCAGCGCTCCTATAATTCACCCCTCCACTTT	CASSYRQRSYNSPLHF
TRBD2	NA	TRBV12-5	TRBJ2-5	TGTGCTAGTGGTTCCGGACTAGCCGAGACCCAGTACTTC	CASGSGLAETQYF
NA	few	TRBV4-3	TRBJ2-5	TGCGCCAGCAGCCAAGTTGGAGCGGGCAAAGAGACCCAGTACTTC	CASSQVGAGKETQYF
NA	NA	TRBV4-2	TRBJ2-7	TGTGCCAGCAGCCAAGAAACAACAGGGCTACCCTACGAGCAGTACTTC	CASSQETTGLPYEQYF
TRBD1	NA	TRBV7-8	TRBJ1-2	TGTGCCAGCAGCAAAGAACCGGGACAGGGGGTCTATGGCTACACCTTC	CASSKEPGQGVYGYTF
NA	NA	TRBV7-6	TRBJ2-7	TGTGCCAGCAGCCCCGGGGGTGATTACGAGCAGTACTTC	CASSPGGDYEQYF
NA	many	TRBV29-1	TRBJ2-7	TGCAGCGTTGAAGATCCGTCCCAGGGTCACGAGCAGTACTTC	CSVEDPSQGHEQYF
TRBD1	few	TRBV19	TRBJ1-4	TGTGCCAGTAAGACAGGGGAGGAGGAAAAACTGTTTTTT	CASKTGEEEKLFF
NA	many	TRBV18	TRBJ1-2	TGTGCCAGCTCACCACAAGGAGCTCACTATGGCTACACCTTC	CASSPQGAHYGYTF
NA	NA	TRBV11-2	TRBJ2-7	TGTGCCAGCAGCTTAGCGCTGGGGCCGGAGTACGAGCAGTACTTC	CASSLALGPEYEQYF
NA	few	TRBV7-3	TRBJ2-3	TGTGCCAGCAGCTCTAGACTCTCTAGCACAGATACGCAGTATTTT	CASSSRLSSTDTQYF
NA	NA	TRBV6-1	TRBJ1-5	TGTGCCATCAGTGAGTCGAGGGCTTCAAGCAATCAGCCCCAGCATTTT	CAISESRASSNQPQHF
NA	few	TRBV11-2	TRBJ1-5	TGTGCCAGCAGCTTAGTCGGGGGGGATCAGCCCCAGCATTTT	CASSLVGGDQPQHF
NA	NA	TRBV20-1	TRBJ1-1	TGCAGTGCTAGTAGTATGAGTGAAGCTTTCTTT	CSASSMSEAFF
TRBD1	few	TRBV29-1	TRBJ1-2	TGCAGCGTTTACTACGAGGACAGGGGAGACGGCTACACCTTC	CSVYYEDRGDGYTF
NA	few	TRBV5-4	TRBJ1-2	TGTGCCAGCAGCTTGGGCGAGATCTATGGCTACACCTTC	CASSLGEIYGYTF
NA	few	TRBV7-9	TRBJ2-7	TGTGCCAGCAGCCCCATAGCGGTAGCCCACGAGCAGTACTTC	CASSPIAVAHEQYF
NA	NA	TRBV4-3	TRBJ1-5	TGCGCCAGCAGCCAAGGGACAGATGGCCAGCCCCAGCATTTT	CASSQGTDGQPQHF
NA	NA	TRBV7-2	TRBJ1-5	TGTGCCAGCAGCTTAGTCGGTCTACAGCCCCAGCATTTT	CASSLVGLQPQHF
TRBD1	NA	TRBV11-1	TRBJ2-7	TGTGCCAGCAGCGTAAAGACAGGGACCCACTACGAGCAGTACTTC	CASSVKTGTHYEQYF
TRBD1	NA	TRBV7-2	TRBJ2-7	TGTGCCAGCAGCCCGTCCGGGACAGGGAGCTCCTACGAGCAGTACTTC	CASSPSGTGSSYEQYF
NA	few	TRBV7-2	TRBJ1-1	TGTGCCAGCAGCCTAATACCCAGGGACACTGAAGCTTTCTTT	CASSLIPRDTEAFF
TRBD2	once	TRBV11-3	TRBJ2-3	TGTGCCAGCGCGGCGGGGGGCCCAGATACGCAGTATTTT	CASAAGGPDTQYF
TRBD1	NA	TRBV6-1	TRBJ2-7	TGTGCCAGCAGTGCGGGACCGGGACAGGGGGCCTACGAGCAGTACTTC	CASSAGPGQGAYEQYF
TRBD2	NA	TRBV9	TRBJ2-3	TGTGCCAGCAGCGCATTAGCGGGGCTAGGGGCAGATACGCAGTATTTT	CASSALAGLGADTQYF
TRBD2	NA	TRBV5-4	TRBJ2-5	TGTGCCAGCAGCTCCTCAGGACTAGCGAAAGAGACCCAGTACTTC	CASSSSGLAKETQYF
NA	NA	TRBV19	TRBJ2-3	TGTGCCAGTAGTACTAGGACAGCCACAGATACGCAGTATTTT	CASSTRTATDTQYF
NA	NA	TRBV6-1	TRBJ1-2	TGTGCCAGCAGTGAAGGGCCGAACTATGGCTACACCTTC	CASSEGPNYGYTF
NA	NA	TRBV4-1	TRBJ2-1	TGCGCCAGCAGGCTACTTGGAGGGAGGAAAGATGAGCAGTTCTTC	CASRLLGGRKDEQFF
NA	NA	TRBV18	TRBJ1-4	TGTGCCAGCTCACCTCCTGCGGCCCAGGGAGAAAAACTGTTTTTT	CASSPPAAQGEKLFF
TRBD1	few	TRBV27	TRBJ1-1	TGTGCCAGCAGTTTAACAGGGGCTGAAGCTTTCTTT	CASSLTGAEAFF
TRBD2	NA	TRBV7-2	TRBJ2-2	TGTGCCAGCAGCACCGGGACTACGAACACCGGGGAGCTGTTTTTT	CASSTGTTNTGELFF
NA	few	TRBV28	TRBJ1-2	TGTGCCAGCAGTTTATTACAGGCAGAAGGGTACGACTACACCTTC	CASSLLQAEGYDYTF
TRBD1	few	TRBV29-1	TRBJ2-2	TGCAGCGTTGAAGATCCCGCCGACAGGGGGGACACCGGGGAGCTGTTTTTT	CSVEDPADRGDTGELFF
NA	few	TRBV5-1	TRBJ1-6	TGCGCCAGCAGTGGGGGGTTAACGGGTAATTCACCCCTCCACTTT	CASSGGLTGNSPLHF
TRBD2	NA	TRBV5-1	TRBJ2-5	TGCGCCAGCAGCTTCGGGGGGGCCCCCCGGGAGACCCAGTACTTC	CASSFGGAPRETQYF
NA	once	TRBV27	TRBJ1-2	TGTGCCAGCAGTCGGACAGAATCTAACTATGGCTACACCTTC	CASSRTESNYGYTF
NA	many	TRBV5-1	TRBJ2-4	TGCGCCAGCAGCTTGGCCGGGGAGGACATTCAGTACTTC	CASSLAGEDIQYF
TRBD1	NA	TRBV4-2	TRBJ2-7	TGTGCCAGCAGCCATAAGCCTCCGGGACAGGGGGGCCACGAGCAGTACTTC	CASSHKPPGQGGHEQYF
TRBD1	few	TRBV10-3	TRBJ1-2	TGTGCCATCAGTCAAGGGACAGGGACGTATGGCTACACCTTC	CAISQGTGTYGYTF
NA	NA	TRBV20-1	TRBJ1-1	TGCAGTCAAAGAGGGAAGATCGGAGCTTTCTTT	CSQRGKIGAFF
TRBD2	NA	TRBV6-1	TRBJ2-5	TGTGCCAGCATAGCGGGGGGGCCAGAGACCCAGTACTTC	CASIAGGPETQYF
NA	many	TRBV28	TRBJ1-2	TGTGCCAGCAGTTTATCGGGGAGAGGCTACACCTTC	CASSLSGRGYTF
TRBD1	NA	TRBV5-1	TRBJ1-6	TGCGCCAGCAGATTACCGGGACAGTTAATTTCACCCCTCCACTTT	CASRLPGQLISPLHF
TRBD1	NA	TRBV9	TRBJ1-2	TGTGCCAGCAGCGTCCGGGGACAGGGGGCTTACGGCTACACCTTC	CASSVRGQGAYGYTF
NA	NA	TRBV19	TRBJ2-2	TGTGCCAGTAGTATGTTTGGCAGGACGAACACCGGGGAGCTGTTTTTT	CASSMFGRTNTGELFF
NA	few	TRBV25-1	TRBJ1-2	TGTGCCAGCAGACTGTCAGGTTCTCCCTATGGCTACACCTTC	CASRLSGSPYGYTF